The clone carrying this TCR beta chain came up a few times. Its cognate antigen is unknown. The sample is drawn from a study of cytomegalovirus exposure and HLA in healthy donors. The CDR3 is made up of 14 amino acids. The J segment lost 2 bases and the V segment lost 4 bases, leaving 2 bases of the junction unmatched. Germline CDR1 and CDR2: SEHNR and FQNEAQ (reference sequence). Use of 60 Vbeta and 13 Jbeta primers characterized the PCR. Libraries were prepared by immunoSEQ multiplex PCR; TCRdb keeps only in-frame clonotypes and omits some of them. Among over 100,000 clones, nearly 80% were seen once, and the ten largest hold 5% to 6.5%. Study-level points and caveats: Sequences of the TCR beta chain were said to predict the HLA-A and HLA-B alleles of most subjects accurately. Sequencing had likely introduced a cluster of highly shared sequence variants as an artifact. A later analysis linked a missense DCLRE1C variant to TCR beta V- and J-gene trimming.

The TCR sequence derives from a man in his sixties in good health and CMV-seropositive. The material sequenced was PBMCs. The J gene is TRBJ2-3, the V gene TRBV7-9; 8 nucleotides line up with TRBD2. CDR3 DNA: TGTGCCAGCAGCTCAGCGGGGGCCACAGATACGCAGTATTTT. Protein: CASSSAGATDTQYF.